This TCR beta chain was recovered during a study of shared clonotypes between healthy human individuals. On the study more broadly: Aged 18 to 49, the donors were a couple of women and three men. Whole-study results and caveats: Large depth notwithstanding, sorted-subset sequencing proved incomplete by rarefaction.

The V gene lost 1 base and the J gene lost 0 bases, with 11 bases spanning the gap. The CDR3 is 16 amino acids. Germline V lookup: CDR1 SGHRS, CDR2 YFSETQ. Using roughly 180 ng DNA, approximately 27,000 T cell genomes, the sorted-subset replicate PCRs were run. Sequenced by immunoSEQ multiplex PCR; TCRdb stores in-frame clones only, minus some. The profile covers 950,000 to 1,300,000 clones, with 75% appearing a single time and roughly 1.5% taken by the ten largest. This clone was observed a single time. The antigen remains undetermined. Sequencing input: memory CD4+ T cells sorted from blood. Subset meaning: CD45RA-negative fraction. This sequence was found in a young man in good health. The J gene is TRBJ1-3, the V gene TRBV5-1; unclear D gene. The CDR3 protein is CASSLLSERSGNTIYF. CDR3 coding DNA: TGCGCCAGCAGCTTGTTATCGGAACGCTCTGGAAACACCATATATTTT.